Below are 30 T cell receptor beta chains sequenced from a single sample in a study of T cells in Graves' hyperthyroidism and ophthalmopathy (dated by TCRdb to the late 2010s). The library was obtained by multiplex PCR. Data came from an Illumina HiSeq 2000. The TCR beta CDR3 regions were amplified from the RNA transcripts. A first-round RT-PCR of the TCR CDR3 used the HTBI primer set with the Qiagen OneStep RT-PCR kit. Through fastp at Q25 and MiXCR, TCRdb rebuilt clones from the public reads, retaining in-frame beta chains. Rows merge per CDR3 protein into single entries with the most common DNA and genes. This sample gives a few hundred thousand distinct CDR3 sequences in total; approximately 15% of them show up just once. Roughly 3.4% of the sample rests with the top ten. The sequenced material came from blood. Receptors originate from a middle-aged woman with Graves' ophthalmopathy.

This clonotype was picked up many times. This CDR3 reads CASSFGTGIGLMSYEQYF. The CDR3 nucleotides are TGTGCCAGCAGCTTCGGGACAGGGATAGGCTTGATGTCCTACGAGCAGTACTTC. The chain carries TRBV3-1 and TRBJ2-7; 9 nucleotides align to TRBD1. V gave up 5 bases and J gave up 1 base; unmatched junction bases: 15. Germline loops: CDR1 LGHDT, CDR2 YNNKEL (reference sequence). This CDR3 is 18 amino acids long.

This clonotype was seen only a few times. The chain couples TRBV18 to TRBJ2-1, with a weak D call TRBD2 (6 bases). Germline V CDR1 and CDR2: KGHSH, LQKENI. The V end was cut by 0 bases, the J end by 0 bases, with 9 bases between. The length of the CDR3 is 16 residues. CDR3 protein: CASSPPGGRSYNEQFF. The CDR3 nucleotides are TGTGCCAGCTCACCACCGGGGGGTCGCTCCTACAATGAGCAGTTCTTC.

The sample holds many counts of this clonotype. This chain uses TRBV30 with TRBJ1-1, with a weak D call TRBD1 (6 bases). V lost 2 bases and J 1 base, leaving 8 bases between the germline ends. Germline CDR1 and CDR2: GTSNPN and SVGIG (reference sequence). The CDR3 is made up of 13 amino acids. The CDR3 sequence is CAWSTTGNTEAFF. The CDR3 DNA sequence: TGTGCCTGGAGTACGACAGGGAACACTGAAGCTTTCTTT.

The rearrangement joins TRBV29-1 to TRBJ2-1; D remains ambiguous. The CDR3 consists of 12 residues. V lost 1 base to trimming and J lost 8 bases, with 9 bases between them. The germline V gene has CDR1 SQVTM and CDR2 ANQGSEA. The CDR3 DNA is TGCAGCGTTGAAGGAAGCTGGTATGAGCAGTTCTTC. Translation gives CSVEGSWYEQFF.

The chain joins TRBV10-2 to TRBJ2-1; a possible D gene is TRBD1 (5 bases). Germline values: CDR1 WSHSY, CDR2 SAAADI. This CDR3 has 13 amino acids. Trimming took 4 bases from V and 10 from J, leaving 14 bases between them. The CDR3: CASSGIGDREQFF. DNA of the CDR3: TGCGCCAGCAGTGGAATAGGGGATAGGGAGCAGTTCTTC.

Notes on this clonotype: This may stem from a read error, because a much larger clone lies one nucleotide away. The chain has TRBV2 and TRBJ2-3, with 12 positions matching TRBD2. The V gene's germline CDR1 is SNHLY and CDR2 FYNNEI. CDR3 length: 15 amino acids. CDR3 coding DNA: TGTGCCAGCAGGAAGGGACTAGCGGGCACAGGTACGCAGTATTTT. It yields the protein CASRKGLAGTGTQYF.

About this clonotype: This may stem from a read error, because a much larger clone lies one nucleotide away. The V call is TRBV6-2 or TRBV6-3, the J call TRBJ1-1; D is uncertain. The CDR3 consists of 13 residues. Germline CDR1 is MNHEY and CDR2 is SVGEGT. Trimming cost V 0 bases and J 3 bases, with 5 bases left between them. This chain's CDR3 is CASSYSTHTEAFF. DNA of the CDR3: TGTGCCAGCAGTTACTCAACACACACTGAAGCTTTCTTT.

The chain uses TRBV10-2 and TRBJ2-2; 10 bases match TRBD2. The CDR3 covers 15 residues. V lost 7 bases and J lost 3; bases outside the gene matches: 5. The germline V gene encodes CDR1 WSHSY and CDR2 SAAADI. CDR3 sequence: CASKKAGGYTGELFF. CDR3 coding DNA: TGCGCCAGCAAGAAAGCGGGAGGGTACACCGGGGAGCTGTTTTTT.

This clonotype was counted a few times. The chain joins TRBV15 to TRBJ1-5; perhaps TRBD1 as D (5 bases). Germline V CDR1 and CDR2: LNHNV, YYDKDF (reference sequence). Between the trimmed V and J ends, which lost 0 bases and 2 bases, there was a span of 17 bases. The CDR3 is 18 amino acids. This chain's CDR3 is CATSREILGEPRNQPQHF. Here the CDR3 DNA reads TGTGCCACCAGCAGAGAAATTCTGGGGGAGCCCCGCAATCAGCCCCAGCATTTT.

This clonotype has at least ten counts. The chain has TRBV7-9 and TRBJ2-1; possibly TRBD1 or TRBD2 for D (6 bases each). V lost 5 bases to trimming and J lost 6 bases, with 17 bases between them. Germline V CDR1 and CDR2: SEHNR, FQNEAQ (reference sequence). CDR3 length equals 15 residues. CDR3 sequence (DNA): TGTGCCAGCAGCGCGCGGGGAGAGGGGGGCAATGAGCAGTTCTTC. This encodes CASSARGEGGNEQFF.

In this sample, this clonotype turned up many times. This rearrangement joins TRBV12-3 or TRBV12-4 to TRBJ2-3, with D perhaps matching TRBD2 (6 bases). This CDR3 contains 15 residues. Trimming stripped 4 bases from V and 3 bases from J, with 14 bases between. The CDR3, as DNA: TGTGCCAGCAGTTACTCGGGGGATTGGACAGATACGCAGTATTTT. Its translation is CASSYSGDWTDTQYF.

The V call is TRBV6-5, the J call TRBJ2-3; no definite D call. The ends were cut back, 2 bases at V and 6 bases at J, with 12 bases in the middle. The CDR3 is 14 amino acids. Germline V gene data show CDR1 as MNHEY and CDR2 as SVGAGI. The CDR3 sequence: CASSYGYGVDTQYF. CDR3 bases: TGTGCCAGCAGTTACGGGTACGGCGTGGATACGCAGTATTTT.

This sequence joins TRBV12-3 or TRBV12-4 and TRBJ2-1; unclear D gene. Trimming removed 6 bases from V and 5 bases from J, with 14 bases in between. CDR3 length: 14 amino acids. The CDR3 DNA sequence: TGTGCCAGCAGCACCCCAGCCAGGCACAATGAGCAGTTCTTC. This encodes CASSTPARHNEQFF.

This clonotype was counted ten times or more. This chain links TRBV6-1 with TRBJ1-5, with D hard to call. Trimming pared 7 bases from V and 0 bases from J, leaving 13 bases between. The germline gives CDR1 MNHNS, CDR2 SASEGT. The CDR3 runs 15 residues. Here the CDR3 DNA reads TGTGCCAGCACTACGACTGTTTATAGCAATCAGCCCCAGCATTTT. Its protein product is CASTTTVYSNQPQHF.

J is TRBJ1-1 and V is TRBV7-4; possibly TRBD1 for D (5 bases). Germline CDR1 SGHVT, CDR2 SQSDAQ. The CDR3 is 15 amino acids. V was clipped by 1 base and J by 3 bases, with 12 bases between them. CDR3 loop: CASSLEQGTDTEAFF. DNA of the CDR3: TGTGCCAGCAGCTTAGAGCAGGGTACCGACACTGAAGCTTTCTTT.

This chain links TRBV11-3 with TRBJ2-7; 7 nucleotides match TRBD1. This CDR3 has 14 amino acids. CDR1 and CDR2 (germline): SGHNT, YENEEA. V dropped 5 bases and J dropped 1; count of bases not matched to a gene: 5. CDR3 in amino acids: CASSPGQYSYEQYF. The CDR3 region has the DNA TGTGCCAGCAGCCCGGGACAGTATTCCTACGAGCAGTACTTC.

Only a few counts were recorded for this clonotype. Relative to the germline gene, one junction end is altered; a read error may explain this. CDR3 region: CASSLGKFGGTYNEQFF. As DNA, the CDR3 is TGTGCCAGCAGCTTAGGGAAATTTGGGGGAACCTACAATGAGCAGTTCTTC. This rearrangement joins TRBV5-1 to TRBJ2-1, with D possibly called TRBD1 or TRBD2 (5 bases each). Germline V gene sequence: CDR1 SGHRS, CDR2 YFSETQ. The CDR3 runs 17 residues.

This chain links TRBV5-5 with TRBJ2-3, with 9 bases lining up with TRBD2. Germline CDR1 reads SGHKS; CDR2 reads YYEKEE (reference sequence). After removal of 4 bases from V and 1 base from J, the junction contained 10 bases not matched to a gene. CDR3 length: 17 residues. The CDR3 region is CASSVAAGGTRTDTQYF. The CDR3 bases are TGTGCCAGCAGCGTAGCTGCGGGAGGGACCCGCACAGATACGCAGTATTTT.

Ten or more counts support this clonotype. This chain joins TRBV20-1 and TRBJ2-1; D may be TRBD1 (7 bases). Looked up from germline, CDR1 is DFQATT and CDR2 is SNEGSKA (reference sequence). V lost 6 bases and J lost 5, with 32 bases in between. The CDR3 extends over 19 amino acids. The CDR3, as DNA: TGCAGTGCCCGCTCAAGGGGGCTCGAGGGGGGAATATCCCACAATGAGCAGTTCTTC. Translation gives CSARSRGLEGGISHNEQFF.

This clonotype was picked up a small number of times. CDR3 coding DNA: TGTGCTAGTGGTTCCGCCCGCATTGGGCGCGGGAGTAGAGGAGAGACCCAGTACTTC. This sequence encodes CASGSARIGRGSRGETQYF. This chain joins TRBV12-5 and TRBJ2-5; 7 positions agree with TRBD2. V shed 4 bases, J shed 4 bases, and the junction held 21 bases outside the gene matches. Germline CDR1 reads LGHNT; CDR2 reads FRNRAP. The CDR3 spans 19 residues. Using reference TRBV12-5 and TRBJ2-5 for the parts outside the CDR3, the full variable domain is DARVTQTPRHKVTEMGQEVTMRCQPILGHNTVFWYRQTMMQGLELLAYFRNRAPLDDSGMPKDRFSAEMPDATLATLKIQPSEPRDSAVYFCASGSARIGRGSRGETQYFGPGTRLLVL.

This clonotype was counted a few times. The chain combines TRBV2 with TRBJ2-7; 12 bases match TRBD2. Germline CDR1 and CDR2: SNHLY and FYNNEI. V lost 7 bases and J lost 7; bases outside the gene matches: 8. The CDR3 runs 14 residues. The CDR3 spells CASTWTSGNGEQYF. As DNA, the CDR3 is TGTGCCAGCACTTGGACTAGCGGGAACGGTGAGCAGTACTTC.

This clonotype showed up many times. CDR3 sequence reads: CASSLAGDTSTDTQYF. As DNA, the CDR3 is TGCGCCAGCAGCTTGGCTGGGGACACGAGCACAGATACGCAGTATTTT. V and J are TRBV5-1 and TRBJ2-3; the D gene is possibly TRBD1 (6 bases). The CDR3 has 16 amino acids. Per the germline V gene, CDR1 is SGHRS and CDR2 is YFSETQ. V was cut by 0 bases and J by 0 bases, with 11 bases left in between.

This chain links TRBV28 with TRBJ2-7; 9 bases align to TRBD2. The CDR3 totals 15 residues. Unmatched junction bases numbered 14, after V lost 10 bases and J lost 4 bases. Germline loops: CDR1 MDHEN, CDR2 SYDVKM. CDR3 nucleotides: TGTGCCATTCTCGGGGCTAGCGGGAATGGGTACGAGCAGTACTTC. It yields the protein CAILGASGNGYEQYF.

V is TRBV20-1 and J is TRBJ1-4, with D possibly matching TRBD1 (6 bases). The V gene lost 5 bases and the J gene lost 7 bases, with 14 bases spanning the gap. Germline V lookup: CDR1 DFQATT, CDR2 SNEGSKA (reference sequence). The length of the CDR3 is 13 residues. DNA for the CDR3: TGCAGTGCTCCGGACAGATATAGTGAAAAACTGTTTTTT. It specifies CSAPDRYSEKLFF.

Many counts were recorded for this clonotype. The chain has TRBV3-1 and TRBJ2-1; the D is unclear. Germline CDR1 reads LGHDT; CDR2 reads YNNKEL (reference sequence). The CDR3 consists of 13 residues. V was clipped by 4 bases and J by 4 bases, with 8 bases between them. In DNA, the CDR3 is TGTGCCAGCAGCCGCCTGGAGTACAATGAGCAGTTCTTC. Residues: CASSRLEYNEQFF.

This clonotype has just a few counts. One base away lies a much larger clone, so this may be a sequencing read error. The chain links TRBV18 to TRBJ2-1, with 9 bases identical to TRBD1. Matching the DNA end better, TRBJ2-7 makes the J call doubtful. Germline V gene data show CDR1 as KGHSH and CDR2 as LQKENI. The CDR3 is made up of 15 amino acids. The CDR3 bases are TGTGCCAGCTCACCGGGACAGGGTGCCTACAATGAGCAGTACTTC. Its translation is CASSPGQGAYNEQYF.

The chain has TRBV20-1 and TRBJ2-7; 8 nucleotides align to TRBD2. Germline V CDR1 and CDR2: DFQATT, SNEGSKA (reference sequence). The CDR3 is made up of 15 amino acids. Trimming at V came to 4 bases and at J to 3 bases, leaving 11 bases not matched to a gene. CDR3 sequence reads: CSAMMTGGGNYEQYF. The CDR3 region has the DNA TGCAGTGCTATGATGACGGGAGGGGGGAACTACGAGCAGTACTTC.

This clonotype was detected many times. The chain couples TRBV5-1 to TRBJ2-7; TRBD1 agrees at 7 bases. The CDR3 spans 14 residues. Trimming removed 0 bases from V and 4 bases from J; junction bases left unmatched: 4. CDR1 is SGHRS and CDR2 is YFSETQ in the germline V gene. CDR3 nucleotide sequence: TGCGCCAGCAGCTTGGATACACAGGGGTACGAGCAGTACTTC. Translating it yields CASSLDTQGYEQYF.

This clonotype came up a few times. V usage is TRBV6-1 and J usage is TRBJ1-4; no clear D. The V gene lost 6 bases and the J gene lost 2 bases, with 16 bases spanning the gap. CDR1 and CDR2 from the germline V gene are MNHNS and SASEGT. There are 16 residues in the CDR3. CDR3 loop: CASRPLQVATNEKLFF. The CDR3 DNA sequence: TGTGCCAGCAGACCCCTCCAGGTTGCGACTAATGAAAAACTGTTTTTT.

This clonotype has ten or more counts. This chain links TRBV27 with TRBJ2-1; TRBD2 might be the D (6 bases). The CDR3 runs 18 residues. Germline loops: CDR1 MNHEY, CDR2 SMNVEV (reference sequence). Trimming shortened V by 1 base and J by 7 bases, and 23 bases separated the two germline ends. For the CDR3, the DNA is TGTGCCAGCAGTTTATATGAGACTAGACCCCGGGGCTGGAATGAGCAGTTCTTC. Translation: CASSLYETRPRGWNEQFF.